What follows are 15 T cell receptor beta chains derived from one specimen sequenced in a study of blood T cell repertoires in COVID-19. Only in-frame clones appear in the TCRdb table, and some are missing; sequencing was by immunoSEQ multiplex PCR. The table lists about 130,000 clones, 65% to 85% of them singletons. The sample taken for sequencing was peripheral blood. These receptors were taken from a woman of 80 years or more with acute or convalescent COVID-19.

This chain uses TRBV9 with TRBJ1-1; 8 bases are a match to TRBD1. CDR3 length: 14 amino acids. In germline, CDR1 is SGDLS, CDR2 YYNGEE. V trimming: 3 bases; J trimming: 4 bases; junction bases outside the gene matches: 5. CDR3 protein: CASSAPDRATEAFF. The CDR3 DNA is TGTGCCAGCAGCGCACCGGACAGGGCCACTGAAGCTTTCTTT.

The chain has TRBV6-2 or TRBV6-3 and TRBJ2-7; TRBD1 matches at 8 bases. V was pared by 2 bases and J by 0 bases, with 6 bases of the junction left unmatched. This CDR3 has 16 amino acids. Germline CDR1 MNHEY, CDR2 SVGEGT. The CDR3 spells CASSYRDRRGSYEQYF. CDR3 in DNA: TGTGCCAGCAGTTACCGGGACAGGAGGGGCTCCTACGAGCAGTACTTC.

The CDR3 DNA is TGTGCCAGTAGTATCCCCTGGACAGGTTCTTACAATGAGCAGTTCTTC. It specifies CASSIPWTGSYNEQFF. The chain carries TRBV19 and TRBJ2-1; 7 bases are shared with TRBD1. After removal of 3 bases from V and 4 bases from J, the junction contained 9 bases not matched to a gene. Germline V gene sequence: CDR1 LNHDA, CDR2 SQIVND (reference sequence). The CDR3 runs 16 residues.

The gene calls are TRBV12-5 and TRBJ2-7; the match to TRBD1 covers 7 bases. CDR3 size: 14 residues. Trimming removed 1 base from V and 3 bases from J; junction bases left unmatched: 3. Looked up from germline, CDR1 is LGHNT and CDR2 is FRNRAP. The chain's CDR3 is CASGLGRQGYEQYF. The DNA of the CDR3 is TGTGCTAGTGGTTTGGGCCGACAGGGCTACGAGCAGTACTTC.

The J gene is TRBJ2-1, the V gene TRBV7-2, with TRBD2 identical over 8 bases. The CDR3 is 16 residues long. From germline, CDR1 is SGHTA and CDR2 FQGNSA. V was clipped by 1 base and J by 8 bases; unmatched bases: 10. The CDR3 loop reads CASSLGHGGASHEQFF. The CDR3 nucleotides read TGTGCCAGCAGCTTAGGTCACGGGGGGGCCAGTCATGAGCAGTTCTTC.

This chain links TRBV10-2 with TRBJ1-2, with a weak D call TRBD1 (6 bases). This CDR3 region has 14 residues. V lost 5 bases to trimming and J lost 8 bases, with 18 bases between them. The germline V gene encodes CDR1 WSHSY and CDR2 SAAADI. CDR3 in DNA: TGCGCCAGCAGTAACGGCGACAGGCGGTTGGGCTACACCTTC. It is translated as CASSNGDRRLGYTF.

The J gene is TRBJ2-1, the V gene TRBV19; 7 positions match TRBD2. V lost 5 bases and J lost 6; bases outside the gene matches: 16. This CDR3 comprises 17 residues. Per the germline V gene, CDR1 is LNHDA and CDR2 is SQIVND (reference sequence). The CDR3 nucleotides are TGTGCCAGTAGTCCAGCGGGGAGTTCAAACTACCTCAATGAGCAGTTCTTC. Its translation is CASSPAGSSNYLNEQFF.

J is TRBJ2-1 and V is TRBV7-2; 12 positions match TRBD2. Germline CDR1 and CDR2: SGHTA and FQGNSA. V shed 3 bases, J shed 7 bases, and the junction held 1 base outside the gene matches. This CDR3 comprises 14 residues. The chain's CDR3 is CASSFGLAGNEQFF. The CDR3 bases are TGTGCCAGCAGCTTTGGACTAGCGGGGAATGAGCAGTTCTTC.

The chain links TRBV5-1 to TRBJ2-1, with D possibly matching TRBD2 (5 bases). V lost 4 bases and J 10 bases, leaving 15 bases between the germline ends. This CDR3 is built from 13 residues. Germline loops: CDR1 SGHRS, CDR2 YFSETQ. The CDR3 DNA is TGCGCCAGCAGCGGGCGGACTGCCGTGGAGCAGTTCTTC. Translation: CASSGRTAVEQFF.

This sequence joins TRBV6-6 and TRBJ2-1; TRBD2 aligns across 9 bases. The CDR3 has 15 amino acids. The V segment lost 6 bases and the J segment 7 bases; nucleotides outside the gene matches: 10. The germline V gene encodes CDR1 MNHNY and CDR2 SVGAGI (reference sequence). CDR3 sequence (DNA): TGTGCCAGCAGCCCCGGGACTAGCAGGGGGAATGAGCAGTTCTTC. Translating it yields CASSPGTSRGNEQFF.

This clone was seen more than once but under ten times. This CDR3 is CASSIDRGNQPQHF. The CDR3 coding sequence is TGTGCCAGTAGTATAGATCGGGGGAATCAGCCCCAGCATTTT. This chain connects TRBV19 to TRBJ1-5; weak D call: TRBD1 (5 bases). The length of the CDR3 is 14 residues. V was cut by 0 bases and J by 4 bases, with 7 bases left in between. Germline values: CDR1 LNHDA, CDR2 SQIVND (reference sequence).

The chain has TRBV7-2 and TRBJ1-2; D is possibly TRBD1 (5 bases). Germline CDR1 reads SGHTA; CDR2 reads FQGNSA. V gave up 1 base and J gave up 3 bases, with 9 bases separating them. CDR3 length: 14 residues. CDR3 DNA: TGTGCCAGCAGCTTAGTGGAGACAGACTATGGCTACACCTTC. Residues: CASSLVETDYGYTF.

The rearrangement uses TRBV6-5 and TRBJ2-7, with D unresolved. V was shortened by 7 bases and J by 0 bases, with 16 bases between the two germline ends. The CDR3 spans 15 residues. CDR1 and CDR2 from the germline V gene are MNHEY and SVGAGI. CDR3: CASIDHSLGSYEQYF. In DNA form, the CDR3 reads TGTGCCAGCATCGACCACAGTCTTGGCTCCTACGAGCAGTACTTC.

This clone appeared once. V usage is TRBV30 and J usage is TRBJ1-2, with 7 bases fitting TRBD1. J lost 4 bases, V lost 0 bases, and 2 bases had no gene match. The germline V gene encodes CDR1 GTSNPN and CDR2 SVGIG (reference sequence). This CDR3 comprises 13 residues. Here the CDR3 reads CAWSVGTVYGYTF. CDR3 sequence (DNA): TGTGCCTGGAGTGTAGGGACAGTCTATGGCTACACCTTC.

V and J are TRBV27 and TRBJ1-6, with D unresolved. The V gene lost 2 bases and the J gene lost 5 bases, with 10 bases spanning the gap. The CDR3 has 15 residues. From germline, CDR1 is MNHEY and CDR2 SMNVEV (reference sequence). Written as DNA, the CDR3 is TGTGCCAGCAGTTTAGGGCCACTGAATAATTCACCCCTCCACTTT. It specifies CASSLGPLNNSPLHF.